The next 17 T cell receptor beta chains were all read from a single sample in a study of blood T cell repertoires in COVID-19. The protocol was immunoSEQ multiplex PCR, while the TCRdb copy is restricted to in-frame clones and leaves out a portion. The table includes approximately 46,000 clones, 91% detected once. Sequencing was performed on peripheral blood. These TCRs come from a man between 70 and 80 years old with active COVID-19.

As for this clone: Other DNA sequences in the same sample also yield this CDR3. The genes are TRBV7-9 and TRBJ1-1; D not certain. The CDR3 has 13 amino acids. Trimming stripped 1 base from V and 5 bases from J, with 8 bases between. Germline CDR1 is SEHNR and CDR2 is FQNEAQ (reference sequence). In DNA form, the CDR3 reads TGTGCCAGCAGCTTAGGAGGAGGGACTGAAGCTTTCTTT. This sequence encodes CASSLGGGTEAFF. The complete variable domain, with remaining parts taken from reference TRBV7-9 and TRBJ1-1, reads DTGVSQNPRHKITKRGQNVTFRCDPISEHNRLYWYRQTLGQGPEFLTYFQNEAQLEKSRLLSDRFSAERPKGSFSTLEIQRTEQGDSAMYLCASSLGGGTEAFFGQGTRLTVV.

V and J are TRBV29-1 and TRBJ2-3; 8 bases map to TRBD2. The germline V gene has CDR1 SQVTM and CDR2 ANQGSEA. J was trimmed by 3 bases and V by 6 bases; bases with no gene match: 14. The CDR3 is 16 residues long. The CDR3 DNA follows: TGCAGCGTCCGCCGCGGGAGTCGGGGGGGTACAGATACGCAGTATTTT. This sequence encodes CSVRRGSRGGTDTQYF.

This clone was seen only once. The CDR3 region has the DNA TGTGCCAGCAGCCCTTGGACAGGGGCCAACTATGGCTACACCTTC. As protein: CASSPWTGANYGYTF. The chain links TRBV3-1 (or the pseudogene TRBV3-2) to TRBJ1-2; TRBD1 aligns across 9 bases. Germline loops: CDR1 LGHDT, CDR2 YNNKEL (reference sequence). This CDR3 comprises 15 residues. V trimming: 4 bases; J trimming: 2 bases; junction bases outside the gene matches: 5.

The chain recombines TRBV20-1 with TRBJ2-7, with 11 positions matching TRBD1. Trimming cost V 6 bases and J 4 bases; bases outside gene matches: 11. The germline V gene has CDR1 DFQATT and CDR2 SNEGSKA (reference sequence). This CDR3 has 15 residues. This CDR3 is CSASPPGQGGYEQYF. The CDR3 DNA is TGCAGTGCCAGTCCTCCGGGACAGGGGGGATACGAGCAGTACTTC.

The genes are TRBV24-1 and TRBJ2-5; 8 bases fit TRBD1. This CDR3 region has 13 residues. Germline V gives CDR1 KGHDR, CDR2 SFDVKD. V dropped 7 bases and J dropped 6; count of bases not matched to a gene: 6. For the CDR3, the DNA is TGTGCCACCAGCGGACAGGGTCAACAGACCCAGTACTTC. Protein sequence: CATSGQGQQTQYF.

The chain joins TRBV19 to TRBJ2-7, with 10 positions matching TRBD1. V lost 4 bases, J lost 7 bases, and 13 bases stayed unmatched. The CDR3 has 16 amino acids. Germline V lookup: CDR1 LNHDA, CDR2 SQIVND (reference sequence). As DNA, the CDR3 is TGTGCCAGTAGTACGACCGGGACAGGGGTTCTTAGGGAGCAGTACTTC. It specifies CASSTTGTGVLREQYF.

This clone has only a few counts. This chain connects TRBV2 to TRBJ2-7; D not certain. The V end was cut by 0 bases, the J end by 6 bases, with 15 bases between. Germline V gene sequence: CDR1 SNHLY, CDR2 FYNNEI. The CDR3 spans 15 residues. The DNA for the CDR3 is TGTGCCAGCAGTGAAGCACCGCTCTCTAAGCGCGAGCAGTACTTC. It specifies CASSEAPLSKREQYF. The whole variable domain, remainder taken from reference TRBV2 and TRBJ2-7, is EPEVTQTPSHQVTQMGQEVILRCVPISNHLYFYWYRQILGQKVEFLVSFYNNEISEKSEIFDDQFSVERPDGSNFTLKIRSTKLEDSAMYFCASSEAPLSKREQYFGPGTRLTVT.

The V and J genes are TRBV7-2 and TRBJ1-2; weak D call: TRBD1 (6 bases). CDR3 size: 14 residues. Germline V gives CDR1 SGHTA, CDR2 FQGNSA. V was clipped by 2 bases and J by 8 bases, with 15 bases between them. CDR3 residues: CASSLPHDRRGYTF. The CDR3 DNA sequence: TGTGCCAGCAGCTTACCCCATGACAGGAGAGGCTACACCTTC.

V and J are TRBV19 and TRBJ1-2; TRBD1 matches 9 bases. The CDR3 runs to 14 residues. The germline gives CDR1 LNHDA, CDR2 SQIVND (reference sequence). The V segment lost 6 bases and the J segment 3 bases; nucleotides outside the gene matches: 5. In nucleotides, the CDR3 is TGTGCCAGTAGACAACAGGGGGCATACTATGGCTACACCTTC. Protein: CASRQQGAYYGYTF.

This clone has a single count. The CDR3 coding sequence is TGTGCCAGCAGCGCCTCTAGCGGGGGGTTAGATACGCAGTATTTT. Protein sequence: CASSASSGGLDTQYF. The chain uses TRBV9 and TRBJ2-3, with 11 positions matching TRBD2. Germline-derived CDR1 and CDR2 are SGDLS and YYNGEE. The CDR3 loop spans 15 amino acids. V shed 3 bases and J 5 bases; nucleotides not matched to a gene: 5.

J is TRBJ2-5 and V is TRBV5-6; 10 bases align to TRBD1. Germline lookup yields CDR1 SGHDT and CDR2 YYEEEE. V dropped 4 bases and J dropped 1; count of bases not matched to a gene: 7. This CDR3 spans 16 amino acids. For the CDR3, the DNA is TGTGCCAGCAGCAAAAGCCGGGACAGGGGCCAAGAGACCCAGTACTTC. Its protein product is CASSKSRDRGQETQYF.

The gene calls are TRBV7-9 and TRBJ2-1; 10 bases map to TRBD2. CDR1 is SEHNR, CDR2 FQNEAQ, per germline (reference sequence). This CDR3 region has 16 residues. The trim removed 3 bases at V and 4 bases at J, leaving 6 bases unmatched. The CDR3 spells CASSLQAGGIYNEQFF. CDR3 coding DNA: TGTGCCAGCAGCTTGCAAGCGGGGGGGATATACAATGAGCAGTTCTTC. The variable domain in full, completed from reference TRBV7-9 and TRBJ2-1, reads DTGVSQNPRHKITKRGQNVTFRCDPISEHNRLYWYRQTLGQGPEFLTYFQNEAQLEKSRLLSDRFSAERPKGSFSTLEIQRTEQGDSAMYLCASSLQAGGIYNEQFFGPGTRLTVL.

The chain links TRBV12-1 to TRBJ2-3; the table assigns TRBD2, which was not confirmed against the DNA. TRBV12-1 constitutes a pseudogene. The CDR3 is made up of 15 amino acids. The CDR3 sequence: CASSFPSGSTDTQYF. The CDR3 coding sequence is TGTGCCAGCAGCTTTCCCAGCGGTAGCACAGATACGCAGTATTTT.

The CDR3 DNA reads TGTGCCAGCACGCCGACAGCCTCCTACGAGCAGTACTTC. This sequence encodes CASTPTASYEQYF. This rearrangement joins TRBV7-9 to TRBJ2-7, with D perhaps TRBD1 (5 bases). Germline CDR1 is SEHNR and CDR2 is FQNEAQ (reference sequence). The CDR3 is 13 amino acids. V dropped 7 bases and J dropped 0 bases, with 10 bases sitting between them.

This clone was seen only a few times. V and J are TRBV30 and TRBJ2-1, with 11 bases identical to TRBD2. V lost 2 bases to trimming and J lost 10 bases; unmatched junction nucleotides: 4. Looked up from germline, CDR1 is GTSNPN and CDR2 is SVGIG (reference sequence). CDR3 length equals 13 residues. The CDR3 region is CAWSRLAGLEQFF. CDR3 sequence (DNA): TGTGCCTGGAGTAGACTAGCGGGGCTGGAGCAGTTCTTC.

Here the CDR3 DNA reads TGCGCCAGCAGCCCTAAGGGGTGGTACGAGCAGTACTTC. It is translated as CASSPKGWYEQYF. The genes are TRBV23-1 and TRBJ2-7; D perhaps matches TRBD1 (5 bases). TRBV23-1 is assigned to the ORF class and has an uncertain function. The V and J ends lost 6 bases and 4 bases respectively, with 13 bases between them. This CDR3 contains 13 residues.

CDR3 sequence (DNA): TGTGCCAGCAGCGTTAGCGGGGGGACTTACAATGAGCAGTTCTTC. It specifies CASSVSGGTYNEQFF. The V and J genes are TRBV7-2 and TRBJ2-1; 10 bases align to TRBD2. Trimming cost V 5 bases and J 4 bases; bases outside gene matches: 5. Germline V gene sequence: CDR1 SGHTA, CDR2 FQGNSA. The CDR3 is 15 amino acids. Supplemented by reference TRBV7-2 and TRBJ2-1, the full variable domain reads GAGVSQSPSNKVTEKGKDVELRCDPISGHTALYWYRQSLGQGLEFLIYFQGNSAPDKSGLPSDRFSAERTGGSVSTLTIQRTQQEDSAVYLCASSVSGGTYNEQFFGPGTRLTVL.